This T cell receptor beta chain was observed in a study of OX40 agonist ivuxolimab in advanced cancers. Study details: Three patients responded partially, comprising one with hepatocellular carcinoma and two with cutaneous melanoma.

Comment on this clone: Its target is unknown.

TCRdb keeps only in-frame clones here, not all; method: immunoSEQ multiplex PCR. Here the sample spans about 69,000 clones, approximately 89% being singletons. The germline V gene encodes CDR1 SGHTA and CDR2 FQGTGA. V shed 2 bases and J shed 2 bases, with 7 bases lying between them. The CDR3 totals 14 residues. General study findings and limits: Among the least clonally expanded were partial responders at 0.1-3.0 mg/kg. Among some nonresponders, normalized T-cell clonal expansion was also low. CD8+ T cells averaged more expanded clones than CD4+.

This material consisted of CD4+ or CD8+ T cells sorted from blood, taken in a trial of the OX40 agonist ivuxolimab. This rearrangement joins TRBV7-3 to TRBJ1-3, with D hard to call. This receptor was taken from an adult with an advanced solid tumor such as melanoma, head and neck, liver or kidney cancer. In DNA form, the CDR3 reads TGTGCCAGCAGCTTAGACCGCGCTGGAAACACCATATATTTT. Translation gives CASSLDRAGNTIYF.